A single sample is the source of the 25 T cell receptor beta chains below, sequenced in a study of T cell clonotyping in hematopoietic cell transplantation. Profiled with immunoSEQ multiplex PCR; TCRdb holds only in-frame clones, not every one. The sample consists of 25,000 to 30,000 clones, 70% to 80% of them appearing once. Stated time point: recipient sample about 28 days before transplant, after cytoreduction. Here the sequenced sample was peripheral blood mononuclear cells, taken before stem cell transplant. All receptors come from a woman aged 25 to 39 with chronic myeloid leukemia. Some clones in this sample may be carry-over from other donors' samples.

J is TRBJ1-1 and V is TRBV5-1; D is perhaps TRBD1 (5 bases). The CDR3 has 12 residues. Germline V CDR1 and CDR2: SGHRS, YFSETQ. Trimming cost V 3 bases and J 5 bases, with 8 bases left between them. CDR3 protein: CASSWGGTEAFF. The CDR3 nucleotides are TGCGCCAGCAGCTGGGGGGGAACTGAAGCTTTCTTT.

The V gene is TRBV30, the J gene TRBJ1-1; no reliable D call. V was shortened by 0 bases and J by 1 base, with 6 bases between the two germline ends. From germline, CDR1 is GTSNPN and CDR2 SVGIG (reference sequence). This CDR3 region has 13 residues. CDR3 sequence: CAWSVRKNTEAFF. For the CDR3, the DNA is TGTGCCTGGAGTGTTCGGAAGAACACTGAAGCTTTCTTT.

The chain couples TRBV2 to TRBJ2-1; 9 bases are a match to TRBD1. Looked up from germline, CDR1 is SNHLY and CDR2 is FYNNEI. Losses at the gene ends were 7 bases for V and 7 bases for J; bases not matched to a gene: 8. The length of the CDR3 is 14 residues. Here the CDR3 DNA reads TGTGCCAGCACCGGGACAGGGAGGATGAATGAGCAGTTCTTC. Its translation is CASTGTGRMNEQFF.

This clone has just a few counts. The chain joins TRBV7-8 to TRBJ1-6; 7 positions agree with TRBD1. Per the germline V gene, CDR1 is SGHVS and CDR2 is FQNEAQ. With 5 bases clipped from V and 10 bases from J, the junction kept 14 bases outside the gene matches. CDR3 length: 16 amino acids. The CDR3 here is CASSSRQGGQGSPLHF. CDR3 bases: TGTGCCAGCAGCAGTCGACAGGGAGGCCAAGGCTCACCCCTCCACTTT.

This clone was seen more than once but under ten times. The rearrangement links TRBV27 to TRBJ1-6; perhaps TRBD1 as D (5 bases). Trimming removed 2 bases at V and 8 bases at J, with 16 bases between. Germline V gene data show CDR1 as MNHEY and CDR2 as SMNVEV (reference sequence). The CDR3 extends over 16 amino acids. The CDR3 here is CASSLGAQALDSPLHF. The CDR3 DNA is TGTGCCAGCAGTTTAGGGGCACAGGCTTTGGATTCACCCCTCCACTTT.

The V call is TRBV7-2, the J call TRBJ2-7, with 8 positions matching TRBD1. CDR1 and CDR2 (germline): SGHTA, FQGNSA. The CDR3 runs 15 residues. V lost 1 base to trimming and J lost 2 bases; unmatched junction nucleotides: 4. CDR3 DNA sequence: TGTGCCAGCAGCTTAGAGGGACAGGTTCCCTACGAGCAGTACTTC. Amino acid sequence: CASSLEGQVPYEQYF.

The V gene is TRBV9, the J gene TRBJ2-7; 8 bases align to TRBD1. Germline V gene sequence: CDR1 SGDLS, CDR2 YYNGEE. Trimming took 4 bases from V and 0 from J; bases not matched to a gene: 9. The CDR3 sequence is 16 residues long. The CDR3: CASSPFGGQASYEQYF. In DNA, the CDR3 is TGTGCCAGCAGCCCTTTTGGGGGACAGGCCTCCTACGAGCAGTACTTC.

The sample holds one count of this clone. The chain has TRBV4-2 and TRBJ2-1; the match to TRBD2 covers 9 bases. Per the germline V gene, CDR1 is LGHNA and CDR2 is YNFKEQ. J gave up 7 bases and V 0 bases, and 7 bases lay outside the gene matches. CDR3 length: 16 amino acids. This CDR3 is CASSQDLGGGANEQFF. CDR3 in DNA: TGTGCCAGCAGCCAAGATCTGGGCGGGGGGGCTAATGAGCAGTTCTTC.

This chain joins TRBV6-5 and TRBJ1-5; TRBD1 is a possible D gene (5 bases). With 10 bases removed from V and 1 base from J, the gap between germline ends came to 11 bases. The germline V gene encodes CDR1 MNHEY and CDR2 SVGAGI. CDR3 length: 13 amino acids. CDR3 DNA: TGTGCCACTGGGACGGAGAGCAATCAGCCCCAGCATTTT. As protein: CATGTESNQPQHF.

This chain joins TRBV6-6 and TRBJ1-1; TRBD1 matches 7 bases. Trimming at V came to 7 bases and at J to 3 bases, leaving 11 bases not matched to a gene. This CDR3 spans 15 amino acids. CDR1 is MNHNY and CDR2 is SVGAGI in the germline V gene (reference sequence). In nucleotides, the CDR3 is TGTGCCAGCAAAAATCACAGGGGTAGGGACACTGAAGCTTTCTTT. Translation gives CASKNHRGRDTEAFF.

This chain joins TRBV7-6 and TRBJ2-3, with 8 positions matching TRBD2. The CDR3 runs 15 residues. Germline loops: CDR1 SGHVS, CDR2 FNYEAQ. V trimming: 6 bases; J trimming: 0 bases; junction bases outside the gene matches: 5. The CDR3 sequence: CASRKRGSSTDTQYF. The CDR3 bases are TGTGCCAGCAGAAAGCGGGGGTCTAGCACAGATACGCAGTATTTT.

This sequence joins TRBV9 and TRBJ1-1, with TRBD1 identical over 8 bases. Germline V gene data show CDR1 as SGDLS and CDR2 as YYNGEE. J lost 5 bases, V lost 2 bases, and 2 bases had no gene match. The CDR3 loop spans 13 amino acids. CDR3 region: CASSVTGVTEAFF. DNA of the CDR3: TGTGCCAGCAGCGTGACAGGGGTAACTGAAGCTTTCTTT.

This clone was found a few times. The genes are TRBV25-1 and TRBJ2-2; 8 nucleotides match TRBD1. V dropped 3 bases and J dropped 6; count of bases not matched to a gene: 6. The CDR3 sequence is 15 residues long. Germline values: CDR1 MGHDK, CDR2 SYGVNS. DNA for the CDR3: TGTGCCAGCAGTGAGGGACAGGATTGGTCCGGGGAGCTGTTTTTT. Protein sequence: CASSEGQDWSGELFF.

The J gene is TRBJ2-7, the V gene TRBV19, with D perhaps given as TRBD1 or TRBD2 (5 bases each). CDR1 LNHDA and CDR2 SQIVND come from the germline V gene (reference sequence). The CDR3 covers 15 residues. Trimming cost V 1 base and J 7 bases, with 17 bases left between them. The CDR3 region has the DNA TGTGCCAGTAGTATAGTAGGGACGGTTGTGGGGGAGCAGTACTTC. It codes for CASSIVGTVVGEQYF.

The rearrangement uses TRBV11-2 and TRBJ2-3; D may be TRBD1 or TRBD2 (5 bases each). V was trimmed by 5 bases and J by 6 bases, leaving 18 bases between them. CDR1 and CDR2 (germline): SGHAT, FQNNGV. This CDR3 comprises 15 residues. The CDR3: CASSLLPGGGDTQYF. The CDR3 DNA is TGTGCCAGCAGCCTCCTACCTGGTGGGGGTGATACGCAGTATTTT.

V is TRBV6-1 and J is TRBJ1-2, with TRBD1 matching over 7 bases. The germline gives CDR1 MNHNS, CDR2 SASEGT. The CDR3 is made up of 14 amino acids. J gave up 0 bases and V 5 bases, and 3 bases lay outside the gene matches. Written as DNA, the CDR3 is TGTGCCAGCAGTCCCGGGACAGCTAACTATGGCTACACCTTC. It is translated as CASSPGTANYGYTF.

The chain couples TRBV25-1 to TRBJ1-1; D possibly corresponds to TRBD1 (5 bases). V lost 1 base and J 5 bases, leaving 8 bases between the germline ends. Germline V gene data show CDR1 as MGHDK and CDR2 as SYGVNS. The length of the CDR3 is 13 residues. This CDR3 is CASSELGGTEAFF. CDR3 in DNA: TGTGCCAGCAGTGAATTGGGGGGAACTGAAGCTTTCTTT.

The CDR3 DNA follows: TGTGCCAGCAGTTATCAACAGGGAGTCCGGTCACCCCTCCACTTT. The encoded protein is CASSYQQGVRSPLHF. V gene TRBV6-5 combines with J gene TRBJ1-6; D perhaps matches TRBD1 (6 bases). The germline V gene encodes CDR1 MNHEY and CDR2 SVGAGI. This CDR3 is 15 amino acids long. V lost 3 bases and J lost 10, with 16 bases in between.

The chain has TRBV6-5 and TRBJ1-2; D is ambiguous. Germline CDR1 is MNHEY and CDR2 is SVGAGI. The CDR3 is 13 amino acids. V was shortened by 4 bases and J by 4 bases, with 10 bases between the two germline ends. CDR3 residues: CASSWTGIYGYTF. The CDR3 nucleotides read TGTGCCAGCAGTTGGACGGGGATCTATGGCTACACCTTC.

The CDR3 loop reads CASSLYSEQYF. DNA for the CDR3: TGTGCCAGCAGCTTGTATAGCGAGCAGTACTTC. V and J are TRBV5-6 and TRBJ2-7; D is unclear. This CDR3 contains 11 residues. Trimming cost V 1 base and J 6 bases, with 5 bases left between them. Germline CDR1 reads SGHDT; CDR2 reads YYEEEE.

The chain combines TRBV6-5 with TRBJ1-1, with 8 bases lining up with TRBD1. The ends lost 4 bases at V and 5 bases at J; junction bases unmatched: 6. The CDR3 sequence is 14 residues long. From germline, CDR1 is MNHEY and CDR2 SVGAGI. CDR3 residues: CASSSDRGGTEAFF. CDR3 sequence (DNA): TGTGCCAGCAGTTCCGACAGGGGAGGGACTGAAGCTTTCTTT.

The rearrangement uses TRBV6-1 and TRBJ2-7; D may be TRBD1 (6 bases). Deletions cut 6 bases from V and 3 bases from J, with 15 bases between. From germline, CDR1 is MNHNS and CDR2 SASEGT. The CDR3 has 14 residues. The CDR3, as DNA: TGTGCCAGCAGCCTTCAGGGGTCCGTCTACGAGCAGTACGTC. Amino acid sequence: CASSLQGSVYEQYV.

This clone was recorded only once. This chain joins TRBV6-6 and TRBJ2-3; D may be TRBD1 (5 bases). Trimming shortened V by 5 bases and J by 11 bases, and 14 bases separated the two germline ends. This CDR3 comprises 12 residues. Germline CDR1 and CDR2: MNHNY and SVGAGI (reference sequence). Written as DNA, the CDR3 is TGTGCCAGCAGTAAACAGGAACCCAAGCAGTATTTT. It is translated as CASSKQEPKQYF.

The genes are TRBV28 and TRBJ2-7, with TRBD1 as a possible D gene (6 bases). The CDR3 covers 14 residues. Germline lookup yields CDR1 MDHEN and CDR2 SYDVKM. V was clipped by 7 bases and J by 5 bases, with 18 bases between them. CDR3 sequence: CASKVPAGANEQYF. The CDR3 DNA sequence: TGTGCCAGCAAGGTGCCGGCAGGGGCGAACGAGCAGTACTTC. Full variable domain (remainder filled in from reference TRBV28 and TRBJ2-7): DVKVTQSSRYLVKRTGEKVFLECVQDMDHENMFWYRQDPGLGLRLIYFSYDVKMKEKGDIPEGYSVSREKKERFSLILESASTNQTSMYLCASKVPAGANEQYFGPGTRLTVT.

The chain combines TRBV2 with TRBJ2-7; D is possibly TRBD2 (6 bases). CDR3 length equals 14 residues. Deletions cut 5 bases from V and 8 bases from J, with 19 bases between. CDR1 is SNHLY, CDR2 FYNNEI, per germline. CDR3 loop: CASSTPGLEKKQYV. In DNA, the CDR3 is TGTGCCAGCAGTACGCCGGGACTGGAAAAAAAGCAGTACGTC.